This TCR beta chain was documented in a study of spatial heterogeneity in lung cancer. This sample's time point: sample taken at primary tumor resection. This clonotype is deemed medium-sized. TCRdb recomputed calls from the 5' RACE reads with MiXCR, one row per CDR3 protein. The profile shows approximately 2,900 distinct CDR3 sequences, about 18% of them singletons. CDR3 size: 15 residues. CDR1 is DFQATT and CDR2 is SNEGSKA in the germline V gene (reference sequence). Deletions cut 6 bases from V and 7 bases from J, with 22 bases between. This specimen was normal lung tissue next to the tumor, taken at surgery. The chain combines TRBV20-1 with TRBJ2-4; D tentatively fits TRBD1 or TRBD2 (5 bases each). The origin of this receptor is a female donor with early-stage non-small cell lung cancer. The CDR3 nucleotides are TGCAGTGCGCAAGACCCGCAGGGACCCCTCAACATTCAGTACTTC. It is translated as CSAQDPQGPLNIQYF.